This entry concerns a single T cell receptor beta chain. The sample originates from a study of control samples from healthy donors and cancer patients. J lost 8 bases, V lost 2 bases, and 4 bases had no gene match. The CDR3 has 14 amino acids. CDR1 and CDR2 from the germline V gene are SGHRS and YFSETQ. Using immunoSEQ multiplex PCR, the repertoire was profiled, and TCRdb retains in-frame clones only, with some absent. The sample yields over 150,000 clones, approximately 94% seen once. Sequencing was performed on blood. This TCR was sampled from a man in his forties in good health. The rearrangement joins TRBV5-1 to TRBJ1-2, with 12 nucleotides matching TRBD1. The CDR3 DNA follows: TGCGCCAGCAGCTTCCGGGACAGGGGGCTCGGCTACACCTTC. This gives the protein CASSFRDRGLGYTF.